The present T cell receptor beta chain was sequenced within a study of T cell changes during pregnancy in multiple sclerosis. Only in-frame clones appear in the TCRdb table, and some are missing; sequencing was by immunoSEQ multiplex PCR. The sample lists around 70,000 clones, over 80% occurring once. V gave up 2 bases and J gave up 4 bases; unmatched junction bases: 13. Germline loops: CDR1 SGHTA, CDR2 FQGTGA. This CDR3 region has 18 residues. The chain has TRBV7-3 and TRBJ2-1, with 8 bases fitting TRBD2. This specimen consisted of peripheral blood, obtained before pregnancy. This receptor was obtained from a female donor with multiple sclerosis, enrolled in a pregnancy study. The CDR3 sequence: CASSLVSGTSPGYNEQFF. In DNA, the CDR3 is TGTGCCAGCAGCTTAGTTTCTGGGACTAGTCCGGGTTACAATGAGCAGTTCTTC.